The 15 T cell receptor beta chains below all came from one sample that was sequenced in a study of T cells after posttransplantation cyclophosphamide. The assay was immunoSEQ multiplex PCR, and TCRdb's table has in-frame clones only and misses some. Of 11,000 or so clones listed, roughly 95% are singletons. The sequenced sample consisted of naive CD8+ T cells sorted from PBMCs. The receptor set was obtained from a man aged 25-40 years in good health and a related stem cell transplant donor.

This clone occurred once. CDR3 protein: CASSLEATYSGANVLTF. DNA for the CDR3: TGTGCCAGCAGCTTAGAGGCCACCTACTCTGGGGCCAACGTCCTGACTTTC. The chain is built from TRBV7-3 and TRBJ2-6, with no clear D. Looked up from germline, CDR1 is SGHTA and CDR2 is FQGTGA. The V and J ends lost 2 bases and 0 bases respectively, with 11 bases between them. This CDR3 contains 17 residues.

The chain joins TRBV7-9 to TRBJ2-3, with a tentative D call TRBD1 (5 bases). The germline V gene has CDR1 SEHNR and CDR2 FQNEAQ (reference sequence). V lost 3 bases and J 1 base, leaving 11 bases between the germline ends. CDR3 length: 15 amino acids. The CDR3 coding sequence is TGTGCCAGCAGCTTCTCTAAAGGGGGCACAGATACGCAGTATTTT. It encodes CASSFSKGGTDTQYF.

J is TRBJ2-1 and V is TRBV7-8; 8 positions agree with TRBD1. V gave up 4 bases and J gave up 7 bases; unmatched junction bases: 6. Germline V gives CDR1 SGHVS, CDR2 FQNEAQ. The CDR3 is 14 amino acids. CDR3 protein: CASSSTGQGNEQFF. CDR3 in DNA: TGTGCCAGCAGCTCAACCGGACAGGGAAATGAGCAGTTCTTC.

The gene calls are TRBV5-1 and TRBJ2-7; the match to TRBD1 covers 7 bases. The J segment lost 7 bases and the V segment lost 4 bases, leaving 5 bases of the junction unmatched. The CDR3 is 12 residues long. Germline values: CDR1 SGHRS, CDR2 YFSETQ. The CDR3 region has the DNA TGCGCCAGCAGCATCACAGGGGTTGAGCAGTACTTC. Its translation: CASSITGVEQYF.

V gene TRBV19 combines with J gene TRBJ2-7; TRBD1 agrees at 8 bases. The trim removed 2 bases at V and 2 bases at J, leaving 5 bases unmatched. The CDR3 runs to 15 residues. Germline V gene data show CDR1 as LNHDA and CDR2 as SQIVND (reference sequence). CDR3 protein: CASSISGTGPYEQYF. The DNA for the CDR3 is TGTGCCAGTAGTATATCCGGGACAGGACCCTACGAGCAGTACTTC.

The chain combines TRBV7-2 with TRBJ2-5; D is unresolved. The end of the DNA is better explained by TRBJ2-7, so the J call may be wrong. The CDR3 covers 13 residues. CDR1 and CDR2 from the germline V gene are SGHTA and FQGNSA. The CDR3 nucleotides are TGTGCCAGCAGCTTAGTCCCTTCCTACGAGCAGTACTTC. Protein product: CASSLVPSYEQYF.

The CDR3 reads CASSLDRVPPYEQYF. CDR3 DNA: TGTGCCAGCAGCTTGGACCGGGTGCCGCCCTACGAGCAGTACTTC. This sequence joins TRBV5-6 and TRBJ2-7, with D unresolved. V shed 0 bases and J shed 2 bases, with 12 bases lying between them. The CDR3 length is 15 residues. Per the germline V gene, CDR1 is SGHDT and CDR2 is YYEEEE.

The chain couples TRBV5-1 to TRBJ1-1; 12 bases line up with TRBD1. J gave up 4 bases and V 4 bases, and 2 bases lay outside the gene matches. Germline-derived CDR1 and CDR2 are SGHRS and YFSETQ. The CDR3 has 14 residues. The DNA for the CDR3 is TGCGCCAGCAGCCCGGGACAGGGGGCCACTGAAGCTTTCTTT. Its translation is CASSPGQGATEAFF.

This sequence joins TRBV29-1 and TRBJ1-1; D gene ambiguous. V was trimmed by 4 bases and J by 5 bases, leaving 8 bases between them. Per germline, CDR1 SQVTM and CDR2 ANQGSEA. The CDR3 extends over 11 amino acids. CDR3 nucleotide sequence: TGCAGCGTTGGAGTCGCTACTGAAGCTTTCTTT. Translating gives CSVGVATEAFF.

J is TRBJ1-1 and V is TRBV29-1, with TRBD1 matching over 12 bases. The CDR3 consists of 12 residues. From germline, CDR1 is SQVTM and CDR2 ANQGSEA. The CDR3: CSAGTGGAEAFF. In DNA, the CDR3 is TGCAGTGCCGGGACAGGGGGCGCCGAAGCTTTCTTT.

V and J are TRBV27 and TRBJ2-3; 9 nucleotides align to TRBD2. CDR3 length: 17 residues. Germline V lookup: CDR1 MNHEY, CDR2 SMNVEV (reference sequence). The V segment lost 2 bases and the J segment 6 bases; nucleotides outside the gene matches: 12. The CDR3 sequence is CASSLRPSGGTSDTQYF. CDR3 in DNA: TGTGCCAGCAGTTTAAGGCCCAGCGGGGGGACCTCTGATACGCAGTATTTT.

The genes are TRBV4-2 and TRBJ1-2; 9 bases match TRBD1. The V gene's germline CDR1 is LGHNA and CDR2 YNFKEQ. Trimming took 1 base from V and 4 from J; bases not matched to a gene: 13. The CDR3 has 18 amino acids. DNA for the CDR3: TGTGCCAGCAGCCAAGCCGTACAGGGGGCTGGGAAGGGCTATGGCTACACCTTC. Translation gives CASSQAVQGAGKGYGYTF.

The CDR3 DNA reads as TGTGCCAGCAGACGGACAGGGGATGAGGCTTTCTTT. It is translated as CASRRTGDEAFF. The V call is TRBV7-9, the J call TRBJ1-1, with 9 bases identical to TRBD1. Trimming cost V 6 bases and J 11 bases; bases outside gene matches: 7. In germline, CDR1 is SEHNR, CDR2 FQNEAQ (reference sequence). The CDR3 consists of 12 residues. The whole variable domain, filled in from reference TRBV7-9 and TRBJ1-1, reads DTGVSQNPRHKITKRGQNVTFRCDPISEHNRLYWYRQTLGQGPEFLTYFQNEAQLEKSRLLSDRFSAERPKGSFSTLEIQRTEQGDSAMYLCASRRTGDEAFFGQGTRLTVV.

CDR3 coding DNA: TGTGCCAGCATTCTGACTAGCGGGGGCGGTAATGAGCAGTTCTTC. Its translation: CASILTSGGGNEQFF. The chain employs TRBV7-2 and TRBJ2-1; 12 nucleotides match TRBD2. The CDR3 contains 15 residues. CDR1 and CDR2 (germline): SGHTA, FQGNSA. J gave up 7 bases and V 7 bases, and 8 bases lay outside the gene matches.

The V and J genes are TRBV19 and TRBJ1-5; tentative D call: TRBD1 (6 bases). V lost 5 bases and J 2 bases, leaving 13 bases between the germline ends. The CDR3 has 15 residues. Germline V gene lookup returns CDR1 LNHDA and CDR2 SQIVND (reference sequence). CDR3 residues: CASSPRQEGNQPQHF. In DNA, the CDR3 is TGTGCCAGTAGTCCTCGACAGGAAGGCAATCAGCCCCAGCATTTT.